This T cell receptor beta chain was observed in a study of T cells after yellow fever vaccination. At the level of the study: Preparation of the low-cell-number fractions used SMART-Seq v4 Ultra Low Input. Study-wide results and limits: Most primary-vaccination clones recurred post-booster (roughly 96% CD4, roughly 90% CD8). FACS-sorted repertoires could contain abundant clonotypes contaminating from the bulk population.

As regards this clonotype: Its antigen is not known.

5'RACE template switching generated TCR cDNA, adding a universal primer site and UMIs. TCRdb independently ran MiXCR on the 5' RACE reads; one entry per CDR3 protein. This sample has 500,000 to 550,000 distinct CDR3 sequences, with 21% found just once. V gave up 2 bases and J gave up 8 bases; unmatched junction bases: 7. Germline CDR1 is SGHVS and CDR2 is FQNEAQ. This CDR3 spans 15 amino acids. This TCR derives from a man aged 18-30 years who received the YFV17D yellow fever vaccine. The sequencing here drew on PBMCs, taken roughly 20 days after the first yellow fever vaccination. The V gene is TRBV7-8, the J gene TRBJ2-1, with TRBD2 identical over 9 bases. CDR3 amino acids: CASSLSLAGTHEQFF. The CDR3 region has the DNA TGTGCCAGCAGCTTAAGTCTAGCGGGGACCCATGAGCAGTTCTTC.